This TCR beta chain was sequenced for a study of blood T cell repertoires in COVID-19. About the study: Spain, Italy and the United States supplied samples that represented acute and convalescent COVID-19.

Profiled with immunoSEQ multiplex PCR; TCRdb holds only in-frame clones, not every one. This sample carries 65,000 to 90,000 clones, over 80% of them seen once, and the ten largest clones take about 2.5%. This clone was seen once. In germline, CDR1 is KGHSH, CDR2 LQKENI. CDR3 size: 14 residues. The V and J ends lost 6 bases and 4 bases, in that order; junction bases with no gene match: 6. This receptor was identified in a man of 80 years or more with active or convalescent COVID-19. The chain is built from TRBV18 and TRBJ2-4; 7 positions match TRBD1. The sequenced sample consisted of peripheral blood. The CDR3 sequence is CASSPGTDKNIQYF. In DNA form, the CDR3 reads TGTGCCAGCTCCCCCGGGACAGATAAAAACATTCAGTACTTC. Full variable domain (outside the CDR3, taken from reference TRBV18 and TRBJ2-4): NAGVMQNPRHLVRRRGQEARLRCSPMKGHSHVYWYRQLPEEGLKFMVYLQKENIIDESGMPKERFSAEFPKEGPSILRIQQVVRGDSAAYFCASSPGTDKNIQYFGAGTRLSVL.